This is a list of T cell receptor beta chains from one sample in a study of breast tumors, draining lymph nodes, adjacent tissues. TCRdb reanalysed the multiplex PCR reads using MiXCR and keeps one entry per CDR3 protein. The table has 70,000 to 85,000 distinct CDR3 sequences, approximately 19% seen once. Material for sequencing was axillary lymph node tissue. Receptor source: a female donor with breast cancer. Some clones in this sample may be carry-over from other donors' samples. Each CDR3 is given with its conserved first and last residue. A D gene is named only where the DNA matches it firmly. Not all rows give a size; the values are once, few, many and, for expanded clones, a class.

CASSVGGSTEAFF	TGTGCCAGCAGCGTGGGGGGGAGCACTGAAGCTTTCTTT	TRBJ1-1	TRBV5-8	.	.
CASSPQSFLSYEQYF	TGTGCCAGCAGCCCACAGAGCTTTTTATCCTACGAGCAGTACTTC	TRBJ2-7	TRBV5-5	.	many
CAISDDRGLSEQYF	TGTGCCATCAGTGATGACAGGGGCTTAAGCGAGCAGTACTTC	TRBJ2-7	TRBV10-3	TRBD1	.
CASSTLPGQGSNEQYF	TGTGCCAGTAGTACGCTACCGGGACAGGGTTCCAACGAGCAGTACTTC	TRBJ2-7	TRBV19	TRBD1	many
CSASRDGRESEQFF	TGCAGTGCTAGCAGGGATGGCAGGGAAAGTGAGCAGTTCTTC	TRBJ2-1	TRBV20-1	.	many
CASSLAAELVVRSGTQYF	TGTGCCAGCAGCTTAGCCGCTGAGTTGGTTGTTCGGTCGGGGACCCAGTACTTC	TRBJ2-5	TRBV11-2	.	.
CASSASGRAGELFF	TGTGCCAGCAGTGCTAGCGGGAGGGCCGGGGAGCTGTTTTTT	TRBJ2-2	TRBV6-1	TRBD2	few
CASSLSGTYSNYGYTF	TGTGCCAGCAGCTTAAGTGGGACGTACTCTAACTATGGCTACACCTTC	TRBJ1-2	TRBV7-9	.	many
CASSYEFSYTF	TGTGCCAGCAGTTACGAGTTCAGCTACACCTTC	TRBJ1-2	TRBV28	.	many
CASSYSIVGEQFF	TGTGCCAGCAGTTATTCGATAGTTGGTGAGCAGTTCTTC	TRBJ2-1	TRBV6-2/TRBV6-3	.	many
CSATRLQGSYGYTF	TGCAGTGCTACCCGATTACAGGGGAGCTATGGCTACACCTTC	TRBJ1-2	TRBV20-1	TRBD1	many
CASRRGAEETQYF	TGTGCCAGCAGAAGGGGGGCGGAGGAGACCCAGTACTTC	TRBJ2-5	TRBV28	.	.
CSADPGQGSYEQYF	TGCAGTGCCGATCCTGGACAGGGTTCCTACGAGCAGTACTTC	TRBJ2-7	TRBV20-1	TRBD1	many
CASSLYTGSYEQYF	TGCGCCAGCAGCTTGTATACGGGCTCCTACGAGCAGTACTTC	TRBJ2-7	TRBV5-1	.	many
CASSTLSGSGSYEQYF	TGCGCCAGCAGCACCCTTAGCGGGAGCGGGTCCTACGAGCAGTACTTC	TRBJ2-7	TRBV5-1	TRBD2	many
CASNSPGTGGSNYGYTF	TGTGCCAGCAACTCTCCCGGGACAGGGGGCAGCAACTATGGCTACACCTTC	TRBJ1-2	TRBV5-5	TRBD1	.
CASGDGGSRGQYF	TGTGCCAGCGGGGACGGAGGATCTCGGGGGCAGTACTTC	TRBJ2-7	TRBV7-2	.	many
CASSTAGYSDEQYF	TGTGCCAGCAGCACAGCGGGCTACAGCGACGAGCAGTACTTC	TRBJ2-7	TRBV7-2	.	many
CASSVGGGNQPQHF	TGTGCCAGCAGCGTAGGGGGAGGCAATCAGCCCCAGCATTTT	TRBJ1-5	TRBV9	.	many
CASSLAGLAADTQYF	TGTGCCAGCAGTTTAGCGGGACTAGCAGCCGATACGCAGTATTTT	TRBJ2-3	TRBV28	TRBD2	.
CASSRTSAYQETQYF	TGTGCCAGCTCACGGACTAGCGCATACCAAGAGACCCAGTACTTC	TRBJ2-5	TRBV18	TRBD2	.
CASSYGLAGVGQSTDTQYF	TGTGCCAGCAGTTACGGATTAGCGGGGGTCGGACAAAGCACAGATACGCAGTATTTT	TRBJ2-3	TRBV6-5	TRBD2	.
CASSISWGQAYEQYF	TGTGCCAGTAGTATTTCGTGGGGACAGGCGTACGAGCAGTACTTC	TRBJ2-7	TRBV19	TRBD1	many
CASSLYSSGTTDTQYF	TGCGCCAGCAGCTTGTATTCTAGCGGGACCACAGATACGCAGTATTTT	TRBJ2-3	TRBV5-1	TRBD2	many
CASSPIAGGYNEQFF	TGTGCCAGCAGTCCAATAGCGGGAGGTTACAATGAGCAGTTCTTC	TRBJ2-1	TRBV3-1	TRBD2	few
CATSDPSPTSGRRTYNEQFF	TGTGCCACCAGTGATCCATCCCCGACTAGCGGGAGGCGTACCTACAATGAGCAGTTCTTC	TRBJ2-1	TRBV24-1	TRBD2	many
CASSLVAGEQFF	TGTGCCAGCAGCTTAGTAGCGGGTGAGCAGTTCTTC	TRBJ2-1	TRBV7-2	TRBD2	.
CAISLGGTGGEQYF	TGTGCCATCAGTCTTGGGGGAACAGGGGGCGAGCAGTACTTC	TRBJ2-7	TRBV10-3	TRBD1	many
CASSLGLAGLQETQYF	TGTGCCAGCAGCTTAGGTCTAGCGGGGTTACAAGAGACCCAGTACTTC	TRBJ2-5	TRBV7-9	TRBD2	many
CSASRASYSNQPQHF	TGCAGTGCTAGTAGGGCAAGTTATAGCAATCAGCCCCAGCATTTT	TRBJ1-5	TRBV20-1	.	many
CASNTRGRGDTGELFF	TGTGCCAGTAACACCCGGGGTCGGGGAGACACCGGGGAGCTGTTTTTT	TRBJ2-2	TRBV19	.	.
CASGTGTGGQETQYF	TGCGCCAGCGGCACCGGGACAGGGGGTCAAGAGACCCAGTACTTC	TRBJ2-5	TRBV5-1	TRBD1	few
CASSSGWGPNQPQHF	TGTGCCAGCAGCTCCGGGTGGGGGCCCAATCAGCCCCAGCATTTT	TRBJ1-5	TRBV5-6	.	many
CASSLDGSPNTGELFF	TGCGCCAGCAGCTTGGACGGGAGCCCGAACACCGGGGAGCTGTTTTTT	TRBJ2-2	TRBV5-1	.	many
CASSQGTGDGYTF	TGCGCCAGCAGCCAGGGGACAGGGGACGGCTACACCTTC	TRBJ1-2	TRBV4-3	TRBD1	many
CASRRGPGERVRTDTQYF	TGTGCCAGTAGGAGGGGGCCAGGGGAGAGGGTTCGGACAGATACGCAGTATTTT	TRBJ2-3	TRBV19	TRBD1	many
CASNLLANTYNEQFF	TGTGCCAGCAACCTCCTAGCGAATACCTACAATGAGCAGTTCTTC	TRBJ2-1	TRBV6-2/TRBV6-3	.	many
CASDRGQETQYF	TGTGCCAGCGACAGGGGCCAAGAGACCCAGTACTTC	TRBJ2-5	TRBV6-6	TRBD1	many
CSHVKGAYEQYF	TGCAGCCACGTAAAGGGGGCCTACGAGCAGTACTTC	TRBJ2-7	TRBV20-1	.	many
CASSVLAGGVKNIQYF	TGTGCCAGCAGCGTCCTAGCGGGGGGGGTCAAAAACATTCAGTACTTC	TRBJ2-4	TRBV9	TRBD2	few
CASSLRGGGGGTEAFF	TGTGCCAGCAGCTTAAGAGGTGGAGGGGGCGGGACTGAAGCTTTCTTT	TRBJ1-1	TRBV11-3	TRBD1	.
CASSAVVGDTQYF	TGTGCCAGCAGCGCCGTTGTCGGAGATACGCAGTATTTT	TRBJ2-3	TRBV9	.	many